This TCR beta chain is from a study of blood T cell repertoires in COVID-19. Across the whole study: T cells, B-cell-depleted T cells, or PBMCs provided the cDNA or gDNA that served as material.

The CDR3 spans 11 residues. In germline, CDR1 is MGHRA, CDR2 YSYEKL. Trimming left V 3 bases short and J 8 bases short, with 7 bases between. Assay: immunoSEQ multiplex PCR; the TCRdb copy retains only in-frame clones and omits some. Altogether about 38,000 clones are present, 85% to 90% being singletons, with the ten largest covering around 24%. In its sample, this clone was seen once. The V and J genes are TRBV4-1 and TRBJ1-2, with D unclear. The receptor was isolated from a man aged 50 or older with active or convalescent COVID-19. Sequencing input: peripheral blood. CDR3 amino acids: CASSHVPGYTF. The CDR3 bases are TGCGCCAGCAGCCACGTCCCGGGCTACACCTTC.